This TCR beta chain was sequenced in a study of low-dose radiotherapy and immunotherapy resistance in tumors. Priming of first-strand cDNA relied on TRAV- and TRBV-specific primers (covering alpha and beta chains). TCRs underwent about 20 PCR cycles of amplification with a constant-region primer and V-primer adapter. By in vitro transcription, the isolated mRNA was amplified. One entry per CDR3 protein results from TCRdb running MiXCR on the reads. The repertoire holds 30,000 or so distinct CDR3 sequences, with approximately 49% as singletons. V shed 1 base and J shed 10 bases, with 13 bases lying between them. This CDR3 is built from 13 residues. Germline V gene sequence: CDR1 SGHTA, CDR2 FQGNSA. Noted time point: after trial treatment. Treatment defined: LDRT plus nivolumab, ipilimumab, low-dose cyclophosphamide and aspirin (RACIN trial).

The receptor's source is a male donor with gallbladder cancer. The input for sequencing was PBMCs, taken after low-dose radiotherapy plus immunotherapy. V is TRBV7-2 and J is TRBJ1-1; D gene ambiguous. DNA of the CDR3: TGTGCCAGCAGCTTAGGGCAGGACCTTCTAGCTTTCTTT. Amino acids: CASSLGQDLLAFF.